This is a list of T cell receptor beta chains from one sample in a study of blood T cell repertoires in COVID-19. Clones were read by immunoSEQ multiplex PCR, and TCRdb kept only the in-frame ones, dropping some. The profile shows 95,000 to 150,000 clones, about 85% of them singletons. Sequences were obtained from peripheral blood. The receptors stem from a man older than 75 with acute or convalescent COVID-19. Both conserved end residues are part of each CDR3. A D gene is named only where the DNA matches it firmly. Size values are once, few and many counts, or a class for expanded clones, and some rows have none.

abundance	d_gene	v_gene	j_gene	CDR3aa	CDR3nt
once	-	TRBV4-2	TRBJ1-5	CASSQEGAAVLGNQPQHF	TGTGCCAGCAGCCAAGAGGGGGCTGCGGTCCTAGGCAATCAGCCCCAGCATTTT
-	TRBD1	TRBV24-1	TRBJ2-3	CATRRGTGGSDTQYF	TGTGCCACCAGACGCGGGACAGGGGGCTCAGATACGCAGTATTTT
-	TRBD1	TRBV5-1	TRBJ2-1	CASAPGQGYNEQFF	TGCGCCAGCGCGCCCGGACAGGGCTACAATGAGCAGTTCTTC
-	-	TRBV21-1	TRBJ2-1	CASSKVGRRGVNEQFF	TGTGCCAGCAGCAAAGTCGGGCGGCGGGGGGTAAATGAGCAGTTCTTC
-	TRBD1	TRBV9	TRBJ1-1	CASSVDGRGRETEAFF	TGTGCCAGCAGCGTAGATGGCAGGGGGCGGGAAACTGAAGCTTTCTTT
few	TRBD1	TRBV5-1	TRBJ1-5	CASSREGAQPQHF	TGCGCCAGCAGCCGAGAGGGGGCCCAGCCCCAGCATTTT
-	TRBD1	TRBV7-2	TRBJ2-5	CASSPGRDRETQYF	TGTGCCAGCAGCCCGGGCCGGGACAGAGAGACCCAGTACTTC
-	-	TRBV7-8	TRBJ2-7	CASSLREHSYEQYF	TGTGCCAGCAGCTTACGGGAACACTCCTACGAGCAGTACTTC
-	TRBD2	TRBV6-5	TRBJ2-5	CASSSSGRETQYF	TGTGCCAGCAGCTCTAGCGGGAGGGAGACCCAGTACTTC
-	TRBD1	TRBV10-3	TRBJ1-1	CAISESGQVNTEAFF	TGTGCCATCAGTGAGTCAGGACAGGTGAACACTGAAGCTTTCTTT
few	-	TRBV7-2	TRBJ1-4	CASSLGRAVGVSEKLFF	TGTGCCAGCAGCTTAGGGAGGGCAGTCGGAGTTAGTGAAAAACTGTTTTTT
-	TRBD2	TRBV19	TRBJ2-2	CASSLARTSGVFNTGELFF	TGTGCCAGTAGTCTAGCCCGGACTAGCGGGGTGTTCAACACCGGGGAGCTGTTTTTT
-	TRBD1	TRBV27	TRBJ1-3	CASSPRLGGWDTIYF	TGTGCCAGCAGTCCCAGATTAGGGGGCTGGGACACCATATATTTT
-	TRBD2	TRBV6-2/TRBV6-3	TRBJ2-5	CASSPRHRGEETQYF	TGTGCCAGCAGCCCGCGGCATCGGGGGGAAGAGACCCAGTACTTC
-	-	TRBV19	TRBJ2-1	CASSIDRRQTFTYNEQFF	TGTGCCAGTAGTATAGATCGGAGGCAGACCTTTACCTACAATGAGCAGTTCTTC
-	-	TRBV18	TRBJ2-3	CASSPQGGLATDTQYF	TGTGCCAGCTCACCCCAGGGGGGCCTTGCCACAGATACGCAGTATTTT